The rows below give T cell receptor beta chains drawn from one sample of a study of T-cell memory formation after mild COVID-19. Using its own MiXCR run on the 5' RACE reads, TCRdb lists one record per CDR3 protein. The table has fewer than 650,000 distinct CDR3 sequences, roughly 17% seen once. Sequenced sample: PBMCs or a T cell subset sorted from them (not recorded which). The source of these receptors is an adult woman who had mild COVID-19 (a few samples of this study predate the infection). Cell type and time point are not known. Both conserved end residues are part of each CDR3. Fields, in order: clone size, V gene, J gene, CDR3 length, CDR3 protein. For some rows the clone size is stated as once, few or many, or as a class when expanded; others skip it.

size: few
V: TRBV5-6
J: TRBJ1-1
length: 16
CDR3: CASSLANRGLNTEAFF

size: .
V: TRBV18
J: TRBJ1-1
length: 16
CDR3: CASSHHGGQENTEAFF

size: few
V: TRBV5-1
J: TRBJ1-1
length: 14
CDR3: CASSYRQGNTEAFF

size: few
V: TRBV15
J: TRBJ1-5
length: 15
CDR3: CATSRDLTGGKPQHF

size: few
V: TRBV30
J: TRBJ2-1
length: 10
CDR3: CAWRRTEQFF

size: many
V: TRBV4-2
J: TRBJ2-2
length: 15
CDR3: CASSQISDDTGELFF

size: few
V: TRBV5-4
J: TRBJ2-1
length: 15
CDR3: CASSLALPGEGEQFF

size: .
V: TRBV5-5
J: TRBJ1-2
length: 15
CDR3: CASSLEQARGYGYTF

size: .
V: TRBV11-2
J: TRBJ2-4
length: 19
CDR3: CASSLAGLAGMWAKNIQYF

size: few
V: TRBV5-1
J: TRBJ1-6
length: 14
CDR3: CASSRTEDNSPLHF

size: few
V: TRBV20-1
J: TRBJ2-2
length: 13
CDR3: CSATAGTPGELFF

size: few
V: TRBV12-3/TRBV12-4
J: TRBJ2-3
length: 14
CDR3: CASSHTSATDTQYF